This entry lists 23 T cell receptor beta chains sequenced from one sample in a study of T cells after posttransplantation cyclophosphamide. Only in-frame clones appear in the TCRdb table, and some are missing; sequencing was by immunoSEQ multiplex PCR. The sample gives 9,000 to 15,000 clones, roughly 2% of which show up once; less than 20% is in the top ten. Cyclophosphamide on days +3 and +4 followed busulfan-fludarabine conditioning and a marrow graft. This specimen was PBMCs, taken after allogeneic stem cell transplant with posttransplant cyclophosphamide. These receptors were collected from a male patient younger than 45 who received an allogeneic stem cell transplant from a related donor, was CMV-positive, and had no GVHD. Some T cells could come from the graft donor.

This clone showed up just a few times. The V call is TRBV5-4, the J call TRBJ2-7, with a weak D call TRBD2 (5 bases). V shed 4 bases and J shed 5 bases, with 19 bases lying between them. The length of the CDR3 is 15 residues. Germline-derived CDR1 and CDR2 are SGHNT and YYREEE (reference sequence). The CDR3 reads CASSLIGGRVNEQYF. The CDR3 nucleotides are TGTGCCAGCAGCCTAATAGGTGGGCGGGTCAACGAGCAGTACTTC.

This chain connects TRBV6-1 to TRBJ1-1; D is undetermined. Trimming removed 8 bases from V and 11 bases from J, with 15 bases in between. The CDR3 is 11 residues long. Germline V CDR1 and CDR2: MNHNS, SASEGT. CDR3 amino acids: CASRGGLGAFF. The CDR3 bases are TGTGCCAGCCGAGGAGGGCTGGGGGCTTTCTTT.

This clone has only a few counts. The chain combines TRBV28 with TRBJ1-2; 8 bases are shared with TRBD1. Germline V gives CDR1 MDHEN, CDR2 SYDVKM. Losses at the gene ends were 6 bases for V and 2 bases for J; bases not matched to a gene: 14. The CDR3 has 17 amino acids. DNA of the CDR3: TGTGCCAGCAGCTCAGGGGGCGCCCAACTAATAAACTATGGCTACACCTTC. Translated: CASSSGGAQLINYGYTF.

The V and J genes are TRBV19 and TRBJ1-6; D might be TRBD1 (6 bases). The length of the CDR3 is 15 residues. Germline assignment: CDR1 LNHDA and CDR2 SQIVND (reference sequence). Trimming took 3 bases from V and 9 from J, leaving 15 bases between them. CDR3 DNA: TGTGCCAGTAGTATTACACAGGGCGGTGGTTCACCCCTCCACTTT. Translation gives CASSITQGGGSPLHF. The variable domain in full, with the rest retrieved from reference TRBV19 and TRBJ1-6, is DGGITQSPKYLFRKEGQNVTLSCEQNLNHDAMYWYRQDPGQGLRLIYYSQIVNDFQKGDIAEGYSVSREKKESFPLTVTSAQKNPTAFYLCASSITQGGGSPLHFGNGTRLTVT.

This clone has more than one count but fewer than ten. The J gene is TRBJ1-3, the V gene TRBV6-5; D gene uncertain. Germline CDR1 reads MNHEY; CDR2 reads SVGAGI. This CDR3 has 14 amino acids. The germline V and J ends were trimmed by 3 bases and 4 bases, with 10 bases remaining between them. The CDR3 sequence: CASSYSLAGNTIYF. CDR3 nucleotide sequence: TGTGCCAGCAGTTATTCCCTGGCCGGAAACACCATATATTTT.

This clone has just a few counts. CDR3 amino acids: CSAVTSYTQYF. The CDR3 DNA reads TGCAGTGCTGTGACTAGCTATACGCAGTATTTT. V is TRBV20-1 and J is TRBJ2-3; 7 positions agree with TRBD2. The CDR3 is 11 residues long. Germline V gives CDR1 DFQATT, CDR2 SNEGSKA (reference sequence). Trimming took 5 bases from V and 7 from J; bases not matched to a gene: 3.

This clone occurred a few times. The chain is built from TRBV7-8 and TRBJ2-7; 11 bases map to TRBD1. Germline values: CDR1 SGHVS, CDR2 FQNEAQ. The CDR3 totals 16 residues. J lost 2 bases, V lost 1 base, and 4 bases had no gene match. In DNA form, the CDR3 reads TGTGCCAGCAGCTTAGGGATGGGACAGGGGGCCTACGAGCAGTACTTC. Protein sequence: CASSLGMGQGAYEQYF.

This clone was recorded a few times. The chain is built from TRBV29-1 and TRBJ2-2, with TRBD2 matching over 9 bases. From germline, CDR1 is SQVTM and CDR2 ANQGSEA. The CDR3 has 15 amino acids. V gave up 2 bases and J gave up 2 bases; unmatched junction bases: 3. In DNA form, the CDR3 reads TGCAGCGTTGAACTAGCGGGGAAAAACACCGGGGAGCTGTTTTTT. Its protein product is CSVELAGKNTGELFF.

This clone has more than one count but fewer than ten. J is TRBJ2-1 and V is TRBV28, with a weak D call TRBD2 (7 bases). With 1 base removed from V and 0 bases from J, the gap between germline ends came to 10 bases. Germline-derived CDR1 and CDR2 are MDHEN and SYDVKM. This CDR3 contains 16 residues. In DNA form, the CDR3 reads TGTGCCAGCAGTTTATCGGGGGGCTTCTCCTACAATGAGCAGTTCTTC. Translation gives CASSLSGGFSYNEQFF.

The chain employs TRBV27 and TRBJ2-2; 7 nucleotides align to TRBD2. There are 15 residues in the CDR3. V was clipped by 8 bases and J by 0 bases; unmatched bases: 6. Per the germline V gene, CDR1 is MNHEY and CDR2 is SMNVEV (reference sequence). The CDR3 DNA reads as TGTGCCAGCTCTTTGGGAGGGCCGAACACCGGGGAGCTGTTTTTT. Translated, it gives CASSLGGPNTGELFF.

In DNA form, the CDR3 reads TGTGCCAGCAGCTCCGCTAGTACTCGGTTCGAGACCCAGTACTTC. This codes for CASSSASTRFETQYF. The V and J genes are TRBV7-2 and TRBJ2-5, with D hard to call. The CDR3 is 15 amino acids. The germline gives CDR1 SGHTA, CDR2 FQGNSA. Trimming pared 4 bases from V and 5 bases from J, leaving 17 bases between.

The rearrangement links TRBV19 to TRBJ2-7; tentative D call: TRBD2 (6 bases). The length of the CDR3 is 13 residues. The V gene's germline CDR1 is LNHDA and CDR2 SQIVND (reference sequence). The ends were cut back, 1 base at V and 9 bases at J, with 13 bases in the middle. CDR3 residues: CASSIALTSRQYF. The CDR3 region has the DNA TGTGCCAGTAGTATAGCCCTGACTAGTCGGCAGTACTTC.

This clone was found a few times. The chain couples TRBV5-1 to TRBJ2-4; the match to TRBD2 covers 7 bases. Germline-derived CDR1 and CDR2 are SGHRS and YFSETQ. The CDR3 contains 16 residues. V lost 0 bases to trimming and J lost 3 bases; unmatched junction nucleotides: 6. This chain's CDR3 is CASSLVGEGLKNIQYF. CDR3 nucleotide sequence: TGCGCCAGCAGCTTGGTAGGGGAGGGCCTCAAAAACATTCAGTACTTC.

This clone was observed a handful of times. J is TRBJ2-2 and V is TRBV27; D gene unclear. Germline V gene sequence: CDR1 MNHEY, CDR2 SMNVEV (reference sequence). The V and J ends lost 4 bases and 0 bases respectively, with 6 bases between them. The CDR3 has 14 amino acids. The CDR3 is CASSSNSNTGELFF. The CDR3 bases are TGTGCCAGCAGTTCAAACTCGAACACCGGGGAGCTGTTTTTT.

This clone was observed a handful of times. The rearrangement joins TRBV7-8 to TRBJ1-2; 8 bases are a match to TRBD1. The CDR3 consists of 15 residues. Trimming took 3 bases from V and 3 from J; bases not matched to a gene: 6. CDR1 SGHVS and CDR2 FQNEAQ come from the germline V gene. CDR3 in DNA: TGTGCCAGCAGCTTGACAGGGGATGGATACTATGGCTACACCTTC. It encodes CASSLTGDGYYGYTF.

The V call is TRBV29-1, the J call TRBJ2-5, with D possibly being TRBD2 (5 bases). Trimming took off 5 bases at V and 5 bases at J, with 21 bases between the two ends. The CDR3 has 15 amino acids. Germline CDR1 and CDR2: SQVTM and ANQGSEA. For the CDR3, the DNA is TGCAGCGTTTGCCGGGGTCTATCGTCCGGGGAGACCCAGTACTTC. Its translation: CSVCRGLSSGETQYF.

This clone was seen a few times. The J gene is TRBJ1-4, the V gene TRBV11-2; D not certain. This CDR3 has 15 amino acids. Trimming left V 5 bases short and J 11 bases short, with 21 bases between. Per the germline V gene, CDR1 is SGHAT and CDR2 is FQNNGV. The CDR3 here is CASSPGDGRIGKLFF. The CDR3 DNA follows: TGTGCCAGCAGCCCCGGGGATGGGCGCATCGGGAAACTGTTTTTT. Supplemented by reference TRBV11-2 and TRBJ1-4, the full variable domain reads EAGVAQSPRYKIIEKRQSVAFWCNPISGHATLYWYQQILGQGPKLLIQFQNNGVVDDSQLPKDRFSAERLKGVDSTLKIQPAKLEDSAVYLCASSPGDGRIGKLFFGSGTQLSVL.

The chain carries TRBV4-3 and TRBJ1-4; no clear D. Trimming shortened V by 2 bases and J by 7 bases, and 8 bases separated the two germline ends. CDR1 is LGHNA, CDR2 YSLEER, per germline. The length of the CDR3 is 13 residues. CDR3 amino acids: CASSQRGTEKLFF. The CDR3 DNA reads TGCGCCAGCAGCCAACGCGGTACTGAAAAACTGTTTTTT.

The rearrangement uses TRBV2 and TRBJ2-2; 8 bases are a match to TRBD2. There are 15 residues in the CDR3. Germline CDR1 SNHLY, CDR2 FYNNEI. The V and J ends lost 6 bases and 4 bases, in that order; junction bases with no gene match: 7. The CDR3: CASSPGRAPTGELFF. CDR3 in DNA: TGTGCCAGCAGCCCCGGGAGGGCCCCCACCGGGGAGCTGTTTTTT.

This clone appeared a few times. This rearrangement joins TRBV27 to TRBJ1-1; a weak D match, TRBD1 (6 bases). Germline CDR1 reads MNHEY; CDR2 reads SMNVEV (reference sequence). The ends were cut back, 5 bases at V and 2 bases at J, with 15 bases in the middle. The CDR3 length is 15 residues. This chain's CDR3 is CASSPRQALNTEAFF. CDR3 bases: TGTGCCAGCAGTCCAAGACAGGCCCTAAACACTGAAGCTTTCTTT.

The chain couples TRBV27 to TRBJ1-2, with a tentative D call TRBD1 (5 bases). CDR1 is MNHEY and CDR2 is SMNVEV in the germline V gene (reference sequence). V gave up 0 bases and J gave up 6 bases, with 11 bases separating them. The CDR3 runs to 14 residues. The DNA of the CDR3 is TGTGCCAGCAGTTTATCGGCGGGACTACATGGCTACACCTTC. It translates to CASSLSAGLHGYTF.

This chain links TRBV6-5 with TRBJ2-5; 10 nucleotides line up with TRBD2. CDR1 is MNHEY and CDR2 is SVGAGI in the germline V gene. V trimming: 6 bases; J trimming: 9 bases; junction bases outside the gene matches: 7. The CDR3 is 13 residues long. As DNA, the CDR3 is TGTGCCAGCAGGGGAAGCGGGAGGGGACCCCAGTACTTC. This gives the protein CASRGSGRGPQYF.

This clone has only a few counts. The V call is TRBV7-2, the J call TRBJ2-3; 11 bases agree with TRBD2. CDR1 SGHTA and CDR2 FQGNSA come from the germline V gene. Trimming removed 5 bases from V and 0 bases from J; junction bases left unmatched: 7. The CDR3 has 17 amino acids. The CDR3 loop is CASSPLAGGLSTDTQYF. As DNA, the CDR3 is TGTGCCAGCAGCCCATTAGCGGGAGGGCTGAGCACAGATACGCAGTATTTT.